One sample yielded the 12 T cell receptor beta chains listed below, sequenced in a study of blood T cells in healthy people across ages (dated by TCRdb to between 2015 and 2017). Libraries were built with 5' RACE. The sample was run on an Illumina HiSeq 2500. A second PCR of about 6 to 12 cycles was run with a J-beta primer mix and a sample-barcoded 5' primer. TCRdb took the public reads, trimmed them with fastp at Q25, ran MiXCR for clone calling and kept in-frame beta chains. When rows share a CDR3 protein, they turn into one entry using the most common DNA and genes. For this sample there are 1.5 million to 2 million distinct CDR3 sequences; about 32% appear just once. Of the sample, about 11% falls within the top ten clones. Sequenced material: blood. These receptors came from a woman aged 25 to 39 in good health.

The CDR3 bases are TGCGCCAGCAGCCACCTGAATACAGGGGATCGGGGAAAACTGTTTTTT. Amino acids: CASSHLNTGDRGKLFF. V is TRBV4-1 and J is TRBJ1-4; 7 positions match TRBD1. Losses at the gene ends were 3 bases for V and 10 bases for J; bases not matched to a gene: 14. Germline values: CDR1 MGHRA, CDR2 YSYEKL. This CDR3 region has 16 residues.

CDR3 in amino acids: CASSPLQGNYGYTF. In nucleotides, the CDR3 is TGCGCCAGCAGCCCATTACAGGGAAACTATGGCTACACCTTC. V is TRBV4-1 and J is TRBJ1-2; possibly TRBD1 for D (6 bases). Germline values: CDR1 MGHRA, CDR2 YSYEKL. The CDR3 extends over 14 amino acids. Trimming cost V 4 bases and J 2 bases, with 11 bases left between them.

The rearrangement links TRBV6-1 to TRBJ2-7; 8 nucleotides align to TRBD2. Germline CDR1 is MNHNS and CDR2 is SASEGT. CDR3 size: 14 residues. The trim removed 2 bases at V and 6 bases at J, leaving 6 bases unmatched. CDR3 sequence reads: CASSEQAGAGEQYF. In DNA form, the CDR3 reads TGTGCCAGCAGTGAACAAGCGGGAGCGGGCGAGCAGTACTTC.

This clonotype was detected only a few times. This chain's CDR3 is CSAREIGTGTYNEQFF. CDR3 bases: TGCAGTGCTAGAGAGATAGGGACAGGGACCTACAATGAGCAGTTCTTC. This chain connects TRBV20-1 to TRBJ2-1; 9 bases are a match to TRBD1. Trimming removed 0 bases from V and 2 bases from J; junction bases left unmatched: 5. Germline CDR1 is DFQATT and CDR2 is SNEGSKA (reference sequence). This CDR3 has 16 amino acids.

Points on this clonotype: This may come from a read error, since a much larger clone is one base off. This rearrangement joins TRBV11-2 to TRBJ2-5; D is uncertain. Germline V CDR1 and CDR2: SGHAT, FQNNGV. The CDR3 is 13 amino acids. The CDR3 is CASNLNNQETQYF. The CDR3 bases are TGTGCCAGCAACTTAAACAATCAAGAGACCCAGTACTTC.

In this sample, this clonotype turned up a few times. CDR3 sequence: CASSQVETGTGKAFF. CDR3 DNA: TGTGCCAGCAGCCAAGTCGAAACCGGGACAGGGAAAGCTTTCTTT. The chain uses TRBV3-1 and TRBJ1-1, with 9 bases fitting TRBD1. Germline-derived CDR1 and CDR2 are LGHDT and YNNKEL (reference sequence). Unmatched junction bases numbered 9, after V lost 1 base and J lost 9 bases. The CDR3 has 15 residues.

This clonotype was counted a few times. The CDR3 protein is CSPTRKGEQYF. In DNA, the CDR3 is TGCAGTCCCACGCGCAAGGGGGAGCAGTACTTC. This chain joins TRBV20-1 and TRBJ2-7; tentative D call: TRBD1 (5 bases). This CDR3 region has 11 residues. Germline-derived CDR1 and CDR2 are DFQATT and SNEGSKA (reference sequence). Trimming removed 8 bases at V and 7 bases at J, with 15 bases between.

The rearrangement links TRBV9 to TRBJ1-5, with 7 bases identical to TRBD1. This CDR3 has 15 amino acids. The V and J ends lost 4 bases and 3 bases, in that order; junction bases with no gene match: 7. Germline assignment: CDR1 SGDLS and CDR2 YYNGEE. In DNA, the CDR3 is TGTGCCAGCAGCTCTCGGGACAGTATCAATCAGCCCCAGCATTTT. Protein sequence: CASSSRDSINQPQHF.

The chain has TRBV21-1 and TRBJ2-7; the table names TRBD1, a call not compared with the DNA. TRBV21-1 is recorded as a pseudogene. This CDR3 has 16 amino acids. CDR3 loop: CASSKRRDSGSYEQYF. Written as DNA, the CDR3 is TGTGCCAGCAGCAAGCGGCGGGACAGTGGTTCCTACGAGCAGTACTTC.

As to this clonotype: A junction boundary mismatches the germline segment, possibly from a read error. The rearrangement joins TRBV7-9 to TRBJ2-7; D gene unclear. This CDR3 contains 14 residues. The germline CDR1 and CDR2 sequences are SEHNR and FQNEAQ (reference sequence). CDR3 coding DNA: TGTGTCAGCAGCTCGCGACTCACGTACTACGAGCAGTACTTC. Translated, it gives CVSSSRLTYYEQYF.

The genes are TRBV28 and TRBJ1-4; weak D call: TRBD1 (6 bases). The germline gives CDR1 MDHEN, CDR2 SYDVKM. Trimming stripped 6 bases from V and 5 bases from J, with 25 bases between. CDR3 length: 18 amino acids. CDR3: CASSSNLQGEGLNEKLFF. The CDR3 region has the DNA TGTGCCAGCAGCTCAAACTTACAGGGAGAGGGTTTGAATGAAAAACTGTTTTTT.

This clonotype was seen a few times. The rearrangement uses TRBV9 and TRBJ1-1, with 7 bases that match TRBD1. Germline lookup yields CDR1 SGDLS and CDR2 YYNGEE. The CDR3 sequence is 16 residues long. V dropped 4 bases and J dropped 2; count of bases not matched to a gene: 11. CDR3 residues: CASSSGTAHGNTEAFF. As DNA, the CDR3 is TGTGCCAGCAGCTCCGGGACAGCCCATGGTAACACTGAAGCTTTCTTT.